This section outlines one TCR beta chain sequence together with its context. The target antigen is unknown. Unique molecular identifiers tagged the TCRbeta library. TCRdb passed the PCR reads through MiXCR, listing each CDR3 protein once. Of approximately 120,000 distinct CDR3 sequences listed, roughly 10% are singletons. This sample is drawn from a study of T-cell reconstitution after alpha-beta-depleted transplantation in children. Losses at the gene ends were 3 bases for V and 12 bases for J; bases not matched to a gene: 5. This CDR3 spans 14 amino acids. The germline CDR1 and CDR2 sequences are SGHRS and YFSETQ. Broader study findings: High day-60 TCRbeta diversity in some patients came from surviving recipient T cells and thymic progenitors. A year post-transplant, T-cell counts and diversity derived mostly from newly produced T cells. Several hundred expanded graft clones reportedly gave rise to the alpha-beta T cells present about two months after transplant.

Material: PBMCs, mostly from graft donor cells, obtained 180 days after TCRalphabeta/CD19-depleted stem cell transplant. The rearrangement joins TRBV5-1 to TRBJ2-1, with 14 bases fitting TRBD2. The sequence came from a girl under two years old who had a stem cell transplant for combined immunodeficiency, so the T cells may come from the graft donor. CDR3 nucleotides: TGCGCCAGCAGCTCGGGACTAGCGGGAGTAGGGCAGTTCTTC. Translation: CASSSGLAGVGQFF. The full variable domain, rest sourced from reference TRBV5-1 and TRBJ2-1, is KAGVTQTPRYLIKTRGQQVTLSCSPISGHRSVSWYQQTPGQGLQFLFEYFSETQRNKGNFPGRFSGRQFSNSRSEMNVSTLELGDSALYLCASSSGLAGVGQFFGPGTRLTVL.